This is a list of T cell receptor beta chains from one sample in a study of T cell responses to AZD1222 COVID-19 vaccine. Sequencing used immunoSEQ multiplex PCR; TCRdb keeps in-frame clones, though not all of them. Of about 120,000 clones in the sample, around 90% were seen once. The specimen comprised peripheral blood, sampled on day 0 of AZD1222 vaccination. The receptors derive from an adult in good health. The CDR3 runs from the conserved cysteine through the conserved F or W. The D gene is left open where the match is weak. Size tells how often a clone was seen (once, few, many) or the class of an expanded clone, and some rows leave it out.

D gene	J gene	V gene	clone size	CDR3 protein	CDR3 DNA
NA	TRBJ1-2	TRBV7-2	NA	CASSLGTDYGYTF	TGTGCCAGCAGCCTGGGGACGGACTATGGCTACACCTTC
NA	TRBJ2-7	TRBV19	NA	CASSSPGTLAYEQYF	TGTGCCAGTAGTTCCCCGGGCACTTTAGCCTACGAGCAGTACTTC
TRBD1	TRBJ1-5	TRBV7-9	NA	CASSPTGVRGQPQHF	TGTGCCAGCAGTCCTACAGGGGTAAGGGGACAGCCCCAGCATTTT
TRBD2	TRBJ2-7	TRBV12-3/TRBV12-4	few	CASSLQDSGAQYF	TGTGCCAGCAGTTTACAGGATAGCGGGGCGCAGTACTTC
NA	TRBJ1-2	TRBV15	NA	CATSRPPPTNFGGYTF	TGTGCCACCAGCAGACCCCCCCCTACAAATTTTGGTGGCTACACCTTC
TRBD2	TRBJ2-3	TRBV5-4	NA	CASSPYGGGTDTQYF	TGTGCCAGCAGCCCTTACGGGGGGGGTACAGATACGCAGTATTTT
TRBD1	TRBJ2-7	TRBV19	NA	CASSRPGQSSYEQYF	TGTGCCAGTAGTAGACCGGGACAGAGCTCCTACGAGCAGTACTTC
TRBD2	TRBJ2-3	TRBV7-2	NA	CASSFPSGAYTDTQYF	TGTGCCAGCAGCTTCCCTAGCGGGGCCTACACAGATACGCAGTATTTT
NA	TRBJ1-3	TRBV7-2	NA	CASSLRTAVSGNTIYF	TGTGCCAGCAGCTTAAGGACGGCGGTCTCTGGAAACACCATATATTTT
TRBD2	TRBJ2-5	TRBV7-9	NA	CASSLGTSGEETQYF	TGTGCCAGCAGCTTAGGGACTAGCGGGGAAGAGACCCAGTACTTC
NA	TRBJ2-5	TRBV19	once	CASRSRGGGRGETQYF	TGTGCCAGTAGGAGTCGTGGTGGAGGGAGAGGAGAGACCCAGTACTTC
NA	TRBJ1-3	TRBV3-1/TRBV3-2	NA	CASSFLNSGNTIYF	TGTGCCAGCAGCTTCCTGAACTCTGGAAACACCATATATTTT
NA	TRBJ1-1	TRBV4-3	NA	CASSQGTGGITEAFF	TGCGCCAGCAGCCAAGGGACGGGTGGTATAACTGAAGCTTTCTTT
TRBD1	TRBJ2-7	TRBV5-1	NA	CASSLGGGDEQYF	TGCGCCAGCAGCTTGGGAGGGGGCGACGAGCAGTACTTC
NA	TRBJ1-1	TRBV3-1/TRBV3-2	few	CASSPILETGHLDTEAFF	TGTGCCAGCAGCCCGATTTTGGAGACAGGACACCTTGACACTGAAGCTTTCTTT
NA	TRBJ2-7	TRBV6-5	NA	CASRGRTLGVEQYF	TGTGCCAGCAGGGGACGGACCCTGGGGGTCGAGCAGTACTTC
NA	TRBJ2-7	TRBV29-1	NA	CSVEGRAPPSYEQYF	TGCAGCGTTGAAGGGAGGGCCCCCCCCTCCTACGAGCAGTACTTC
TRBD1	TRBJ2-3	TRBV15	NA	CATSRHGRQGSFSTDTQYF	TGTGCCACCAGCAGACACGGGCGACAGGGGTCATTTAGCACAGATACGCAGTATTTT
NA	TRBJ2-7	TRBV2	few	CASTRGGEQYF	TGTGCCAGCACTAGAGGCGGCGAGCAGTACTTC
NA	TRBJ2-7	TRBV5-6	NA	CASSSMTYEQYF	TGTGCCAGCAGCAGCATGACCTACGAGCAGTACTTC
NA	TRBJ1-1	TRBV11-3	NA	CASSPRGTNTEAFF	TGTGCCAGCAGCCCCCGTGGGACGAACACTGAAGCTTTCTTT
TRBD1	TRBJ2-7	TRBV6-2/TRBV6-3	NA	CASSRPGTGRYEQYF	TGTGCCAGCAGCCGTCCCGGGACAGGACGCTACGAGCAGTACTTC
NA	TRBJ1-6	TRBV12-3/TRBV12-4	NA	CASSLSGSSPLHF	TGTGCCAGCAGTTTATCCGGGAGTTCACCCCTCCACTTT
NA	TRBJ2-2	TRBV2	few	CAGAGQNTGELFF	TGTGCCGGAGCGGGACAAAACACCGGGGAGCTGTTTTTT
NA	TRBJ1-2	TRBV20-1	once	CSATGFGGYTF	TGCAGTGCCACAGGGTTCGGTGGCTACACCTTC
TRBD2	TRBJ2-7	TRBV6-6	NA	CASSTSGGDSYEQYF	TGTGCCAGCAGTACAAGCGGGGGGGACTCCTACGAGCAGTACTTC
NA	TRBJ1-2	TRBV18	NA	CASSPAGLTYGYTF	TGTGCCAGCTCACCAGCGGGACTGACCTATGGCTACACCTTC
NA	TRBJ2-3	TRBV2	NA	CASSDGGTTDTQYF	TGTGCCAGTAGTGATGGGGGCACCACAGATACGCAGTATTTT
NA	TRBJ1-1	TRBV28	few	CASSTTANTEAFF	TGTGCCAGCAGTACGACAGCTAACACTGAAGCTTTCTTT
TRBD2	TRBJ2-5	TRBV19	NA	CASAGTSGGPQETQYF	TGTGCCAGTGCGGGGACTAGCGGGGGACCCCAAGAGACCCAGTACTTC
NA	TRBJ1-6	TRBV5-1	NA	CASSLPEGNSPLHF	TGCGCCAGCAGCTTGCCCGAGGGGAATTCACCCCTCCACTTT
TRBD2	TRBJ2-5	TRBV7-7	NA	CASSSGLAGGFVTETQYF	TGTGCCAGCAGCTCCGGACTAGCGGGAGGCTTCGTAACAGAGACCCAGTACTTC
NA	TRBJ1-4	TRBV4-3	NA	CASSQDTARGEKLFF	TGCGCCAGCAGCCAAGACACGGCCCGTGGTGAAAAACTGTTTTTT
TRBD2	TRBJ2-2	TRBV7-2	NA	CASSWGRGLAPNTGELFF	TGTGCCAGCAGCTGGGGGAGGGGACTAGCGCCAAACACCGGGGAGCTGTTTTTT
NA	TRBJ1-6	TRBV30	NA	CAWVTSSYNSPLHF	TGTGCCTGGGTAACGAGCTCCTATAATTCACCCCTCCACTTT
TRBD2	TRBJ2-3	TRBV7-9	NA	CASSPRLAGVSDTQYF	TGTGCCAGCAGCCCTAGACTAGCGGGAGTGTCGGATACGCAGTATTTT
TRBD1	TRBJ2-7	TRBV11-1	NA	CASSLGQGNYEQYF	TGTGCCAGCAGCTTAGGACAGGGTAACTACGAGCAGTACTTC
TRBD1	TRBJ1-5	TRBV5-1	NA	CASSQGDRNQPQHF	TGCGCCAGCAGCCAGGGGGATCGCAATCAGCCCCAGCATTTT
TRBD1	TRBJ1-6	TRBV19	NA	CASSQDRAYNSPLHF	TGTGCCAGTAGTCAGGACAGGGCCTATAATTCACCCCTCCACTTT
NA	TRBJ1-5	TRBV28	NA	CASSRVVGTYNQPQHF	TGTGCCAGCAGCAGGGTAGTCGGGACATATAATCAGCCCCAGCATTTT